The rows below give T cell receptor beta chains drawn from one sample of a study of read filtering for tumor transcriptome and immune sequencing. MiXCR, run by TCRdb on the reads, gives a single entry per CDR3 protein. The sample carries approximately 43,000 distinct CDR3 sequences, about an eighth recorded once. The sequenced sample consisted of a population of CD138-negative cells sorted from bone marrow. The receptors stem from a donor at least 40 years old with multiple myeloma. Both conserved end residues are part of each CDR3. The D gene is left open where the match is weak. Only some rows state a clone size, as once, few, many or a class for expanded clones.

-,TRBV5-1,TRBJ2-1,-,CASSSTTSSYNDQFF,TGCGCCAGCTCCTCGACTACTAGTTCCTACAATGATCAGTTCTTC
TRBD1,TRBV24-1,TRBJ1-1,-,CASGPGTGNTEAFF,TGTGCCTCCGGTCCCGGGACAGGGAACACTGAAGCTTTCTTT
TRBD2,TRBV24-1,TRBJ2-5,many,CATSSTSGRAGETQYF,TGTGCCACCAGTTCGACTAGCGGGAGGGCTGGAGAGACCCAGTACTTC
TRBD1,TRBV6-6,TRBJ1-5,many,CASSSATGGFQHF,TGTGCCAGCAGTTCCGCAACAGGGGGCTTTCAGCATTTT
TRBD1,TRBV5-4,TRBJ1-4,many,CASSTNRGLNEKLFF,TGTGCCAGCAGCACAAACAGGGGGCTGAATGAAAAACTGTTTTTT
-,TRBV7-6,TRBJ2-3,few,CASSLAGGIGTDTQYF,TGTGCCAGCAGCTTAGCTGGCGGGATTGGCACAGATACGCAGTATTTT
-,TRBV5-1,TRBJ2-1,many,CASSLGAGGTEQFF,TGCGCCAGCAGCTTGGGAGCCGGTGGCACTGAGCAGTTCTTC
-,TRBV10-3,TRBJ2-1,many,CAISVGAGTPYNGQFF,TGTGCCATCAGTGTCGGAGCGGGTACGCCCTACAATGGGCAGTTCTTC
TRBD1,TRBV29-1,TRBJ1-5,many,CSVQTGDNQPQHF,TGCAGCGTACAGACAGGGGACAATCAGCCCCAGCATTTT
-,TRBV15,TRBJ2-1,many,CATSRDGAGVNEQFF,TGTGCCACCAGCAGAGATGGGGCAGGGGTGAATGAGCAGTTCTTC
-,TRBV7-6,TRBJ2-7,many,CASSLDPGPSYEQYF,TGTGCCAGCAGCTTAGATCCAGGGCCCTCCTACGAGCAGTACTTC
TRBD1,TRBV18,TRBJ1-1,many,CASSPRQGPNTEAFF,TGTGCCAGCTCACCACGACAGGGACCGAACACTGAAGCTTTCTTT
-,TRBV27,TRBJ1-5,-,CASGRGAPSQTYSNQPQHF,TGTGCCAGCGGGCGTGGGGCCCCATCTCAGACATATAGCAATCAGCCCCAGCATTTT
TRBD1,TRBV30,TRBJ2-1,many,CAWSGYRLTGKRESYNEQFF,TGTGCCTGGAGTGGATATAGATTGACAGGGAAAAGGGAATCCTACAATGAGCAGTTCTTC
-,TRBV6-2/TRBV6-3,TRBJ2-1,-,CASSPGSYNEQFF,TGTGCCAGCAGCCCAGGGTCCTACAATGAGCAGTTCTTC
-,TRBV7-9,TRBJ2-5,-,CAGSLAAEGETQYF,TGTGCCGGCAGCTTAGCGGCGGAGGGAGAGACCCAGTACTTC
TRBD2,TRBV12-3/TRBV12-4,TRBJ2-7,many,CASGPTGTSGYEQYF,TGTGCCAGCGGACCCACCGGGACTAGCGGTTACGAGCAGTACTTC
TRBD2,TRBV5-1,TRBJ2-1,many,CASSLDGGVSYNEQFF,TGCGCCAGCAGCTTGGATGGGGGGGTTTCCTACAATGAGCAGTTCTTC
-,TRBV6-1,TRBJ1-5,many,CASSEGQQVRSQHF,TGTGCCAGCAGTGAAGGGCAGCAGGTGAGGTCCCAGCATTTT
-,TRBV19,TRBJ2-7,many,CASSLLAATEQYF,TGTGCCAGTAGTCTCCTAGCCGCTACGGAGCAGTACTTC
TRBD2,TRBV9,TRBJ2-3,-,CATAGGAATDTQYF,TGTGCCACCGCGGGAGGTGCTGCAACAGATACGCAGTATTTT
-,TRBV24-1,TRBJ2-1,many,CATSDPLSYNEQFF,TGTGCCACCAGTGATCCGCTCTCCTACAATGAGCAGTTCTTC
TRBD2,TRBV30,TRBJ2-1,-,CAWGSQAGPRPEQFF,TGTGCCTGGGGATCTCAAGCGGGACCACGGCCCGAGCAGTTCTTC
TRBD1,TRBV27,TRBJ1-2,-,CASSVQGAYGYTF,TGTGCCAGCAGTGTACAGGGGGCATATGGCTACACCTTC
-,TRBV29-1,TRBJ2-7,many,CSVEIVDQTYEQYF,TGCAGCGTTGAAATCGTCGATCAAACCTACGAGCAGTACTTC
-,TRBV4-1,TRBJ1-1,many,CASSQAGPNTEAFF,TGCGCCAGCAGCCAAGCAGGGCCGAACACTGAAGCTTTCTTT
TRBD1,TRBV10-1,TRBJ1-6,many,CASSPGTANSPLHF,TGCGCCAGCAGTCCCGGGACAGCAAATTCACCCCTCCACTTT
TRBD2,TRBV2,TRBJ2-1,medium-sized,CASSPELAGGLNEQFF,TGTGCCAGCAGTCCCGAACTAGCGGGAGGTCTCAATGAGCAGTTCTTC
-,TRBV12-3/TRBV12-4,TRBJ2-1,many,CASFLGGPNSYNEQFF,TGTGCCAGTTTCCTTGGCGGACCCAACTCCTACAATGAGCAGTTCTTC
-,TRBV30,TRBJ1-5,many,CACGGNNQPQHF,TGTGCCTGTGGGGGAAACAATCAGCCCCAGCATTTT
TRBD2,TRBV2,TRBJ2-1,many,CASSDPGLVDNEQFF,TGTGCCAGCAGTGACCCGGGACTAGTCGACAATGAGCAGTTCTTC
TRBD2,TRBV12-3/TRBV12-4,TRBJ2-7,few,CASSPQGLAGYEQYF,TGTGCCAGCAGTCCCCAGGGACTAGCGGGCTACGAGCAGTACTTC
TRBD2,TRBV20-1,TRBJ2-1,few,CSARGLAGYFYNEQFF,TGCAGTGCCCGAGGACTAGCGGGATATTTCTACAATGAGCAGTTCTTC
-,TRBV18,TRBJ2-7,many,CASSPVQEPSYEQYF,TGTGCCAGCTCACCAGTGCAGGAGCCCTCCTACGAGCAGTACTTC
TRBD2,TRBV12-3/TRBV12-4,TRBJ2-1,-,CASSPTSGEQFF,TGTGCCAGCAGCCCGACTAGCGGCGAGCAGTTCTTC
-,TRBV20-1,TRBJ2-5,many,CSARDSRGKETQYF,TGCAGTGCTAGAGATTCGCGAGGGAAAGAGACCCAGTACTTC
TRBD2,TRBV7-9,TRBJ2-1,many,CASSFGRAGGERSYNEQFF,TGTGCCAGCAGCTTTGGGAGGGCCGGTGGGGAACGCTCCTACAATGAGCAGTTCTTC
-,TRBV2,TRBJ2-7,few,CASWASSCEQYF,TGTGCCAGCTGGGCCAGTTCCTGCGAGCAGTACTTC
-,TRBV20-1,TRBJ2-5,few,CSATFGQGLQETQYF,TGCAGTGCGACCTTCGGGCAGGGGCTCCAAGAGACCCAGTACTTC
TRBD2,TRBV2,TRBJ2-3,many,CASSAAGTRADTQYF,TGTGCCAGCAGTGCTGCGGGGACTAGGGCAGATACGCAGTATTTT
-,TRBV12-3/TRBV12-4,TRBJ2-1,many,CASSLAGDNEQFF,TGTGCCAGCAGTTTAGCTGGGGACAATGAGCAGTTCTTC
-,TRBV2,TRBJ2-5,many,CASSEGWSETQYF,TGTGCCAGCAGTGAGGGGTGGTCGGAGACCCAGTACTTC
-,TRBV5-8,TRBJ2-1,many,CASSLGIDPFYNEQFF,TGTGCCAGCAGCTTGGGGATTGACCCCTTCTACAATGAGCAGTTCTTC
-,TRBV28,TRBJ1-1,-,CASSRPLYNRVRTEAFF,TGTGCCAGCAGTCGGCCCCTCTATAACCGGGTGAGGACTGAAGCTTTCTTT
TRBD2,TRBV7-2,TRBJ2-1,many,CASSSPGLAGGNYNEQFF,TGTGCCAGCAGCTCCCCGGGACTAGCGGGAGGGAACTACAATGAGCAGTTCTTC